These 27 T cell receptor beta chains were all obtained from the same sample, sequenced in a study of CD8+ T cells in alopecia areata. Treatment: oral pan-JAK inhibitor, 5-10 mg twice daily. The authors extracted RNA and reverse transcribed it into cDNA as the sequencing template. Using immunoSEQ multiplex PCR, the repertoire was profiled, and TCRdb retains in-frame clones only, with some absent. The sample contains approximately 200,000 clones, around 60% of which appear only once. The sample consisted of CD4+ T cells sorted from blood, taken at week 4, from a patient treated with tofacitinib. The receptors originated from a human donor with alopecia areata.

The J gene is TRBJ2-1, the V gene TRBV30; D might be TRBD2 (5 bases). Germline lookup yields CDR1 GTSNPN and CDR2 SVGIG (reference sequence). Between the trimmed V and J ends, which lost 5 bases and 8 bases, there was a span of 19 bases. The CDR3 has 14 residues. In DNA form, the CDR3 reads TGTGCCTGGGTTTCGGGGAACTTCGTGCATGAGCAGTTCTTC. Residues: CAWVSGNFVHEQFF. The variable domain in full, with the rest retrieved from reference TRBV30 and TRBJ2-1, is SQTIHQWPATLVQPVGSPLSLECTVEGTSNPNLYWYRQAAGRGLQLLFYSVGIGQISSEVPQNLSASRPQDRQFILSSKKLLLSDSGFYLCAWVSGNFVHEQFFGPGTRLTVL.

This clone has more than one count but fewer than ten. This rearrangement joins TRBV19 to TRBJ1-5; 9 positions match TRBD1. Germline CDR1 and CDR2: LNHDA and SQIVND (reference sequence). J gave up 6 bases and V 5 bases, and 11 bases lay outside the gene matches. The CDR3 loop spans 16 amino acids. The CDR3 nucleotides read TGTGCCAGTAGTGAAACCGGGACAGGGAAAAGTCAGCCCCAGCATTTT. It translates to CASSETGTGKSQPQHF.

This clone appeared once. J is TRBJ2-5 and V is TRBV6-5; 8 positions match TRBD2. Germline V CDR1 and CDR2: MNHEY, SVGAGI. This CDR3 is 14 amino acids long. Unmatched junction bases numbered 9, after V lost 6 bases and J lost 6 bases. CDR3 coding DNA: TGTGCCAGCAGCCCCGGGGGGGCCGTGAAGACCCAGTACTTC. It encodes CASSPGGAVKTQYF.

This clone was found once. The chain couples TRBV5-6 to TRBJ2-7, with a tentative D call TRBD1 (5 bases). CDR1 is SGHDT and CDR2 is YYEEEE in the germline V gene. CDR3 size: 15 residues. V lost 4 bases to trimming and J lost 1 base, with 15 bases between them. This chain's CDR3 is CASSETGLTSYEQYF. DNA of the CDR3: TGTGCCAGCAGCGAAACAGGCCTAACATCCTACGAGCAGTACTTC.

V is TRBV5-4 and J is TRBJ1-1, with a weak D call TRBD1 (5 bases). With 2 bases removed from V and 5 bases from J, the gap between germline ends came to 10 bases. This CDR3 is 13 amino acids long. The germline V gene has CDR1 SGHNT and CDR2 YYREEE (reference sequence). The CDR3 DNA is TGTGCCAGCAGCTTTCAGGGAGGTACTGAAGCTTTCTTT. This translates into CASSFQGGTEAFF.

CDR3 amino acids: CACGRGGTDTQYF. The CDR3 DNA reads TGTGCCTGCGGGCGGGGGGGAACAGATACGCAGTATTTT. The rearrangement joins TRBV6-5 to TRBJ2-3; 9 nucleotides align to TRBD2. The germline CDR1 and CDR2 sequences are MNHEY and SVGAGI. CDR3 length: 13 residues. The ends lost 11 bases at V and 3 bases at J; junction bases unmatched: 6.

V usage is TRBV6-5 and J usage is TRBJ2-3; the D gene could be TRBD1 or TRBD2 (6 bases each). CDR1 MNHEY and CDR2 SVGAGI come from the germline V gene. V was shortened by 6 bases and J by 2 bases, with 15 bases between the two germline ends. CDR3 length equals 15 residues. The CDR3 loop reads CASSPGGSFTDTQYF. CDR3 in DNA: TGTGCCAGCAGCCCCGGGGGCAGTTTCACAGATACGCAGTATTTT.

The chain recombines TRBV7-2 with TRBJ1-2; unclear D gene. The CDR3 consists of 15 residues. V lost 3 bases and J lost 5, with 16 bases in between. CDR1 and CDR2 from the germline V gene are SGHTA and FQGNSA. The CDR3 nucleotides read TGTGCCAGCAGCTTTCGTGGGAAGGGTGGTTATGGCTACACCTTC. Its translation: CASSFRGKGGYGYTF. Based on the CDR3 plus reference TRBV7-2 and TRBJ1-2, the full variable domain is GAGVSQSPSNKVTEKGKDVELRCDPISGHTALYWYRQSLGQGLEFLIYFQGNSAPDKSGLPSDRFSAERTGGSVSTLTIQRTQQEDSAVYLCASSFRGKGGYGYTFGSGTRLTVV.

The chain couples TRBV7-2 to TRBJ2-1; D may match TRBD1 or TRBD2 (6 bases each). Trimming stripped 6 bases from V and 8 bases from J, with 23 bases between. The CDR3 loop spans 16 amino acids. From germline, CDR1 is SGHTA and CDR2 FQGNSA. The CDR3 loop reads CASSPTGRFVRDEQFF. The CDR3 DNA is TGTGCCAGCAGTCCCACAGGGAGGTTTGTTAGGGATGAGCAGTTCTTC.

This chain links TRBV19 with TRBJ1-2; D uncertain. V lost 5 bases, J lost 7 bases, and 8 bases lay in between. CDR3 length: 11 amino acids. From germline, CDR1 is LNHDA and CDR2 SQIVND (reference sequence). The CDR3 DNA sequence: TGTGCCAGTAGTGCCTCGGGTGGCTACACCTTC. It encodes CASSASGGYTF.

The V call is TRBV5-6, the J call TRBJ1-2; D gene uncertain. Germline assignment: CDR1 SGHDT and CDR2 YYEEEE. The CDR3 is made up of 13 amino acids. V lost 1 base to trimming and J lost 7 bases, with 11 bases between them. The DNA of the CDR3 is TGTGCCAGCAGCTTGTCGTCGTTAGGTGGCTACACCTTC. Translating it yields CASSLSSLGGYTF.

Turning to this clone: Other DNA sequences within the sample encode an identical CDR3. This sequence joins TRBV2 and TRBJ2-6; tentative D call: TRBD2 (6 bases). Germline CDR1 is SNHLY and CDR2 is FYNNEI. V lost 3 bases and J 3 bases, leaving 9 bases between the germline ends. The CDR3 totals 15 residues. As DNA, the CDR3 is TGTGCCAGCAGTGAGGAGGGAAGTGGGGCCAACGTCCTGACTTTC. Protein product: CASSEEGSGANVLTF.

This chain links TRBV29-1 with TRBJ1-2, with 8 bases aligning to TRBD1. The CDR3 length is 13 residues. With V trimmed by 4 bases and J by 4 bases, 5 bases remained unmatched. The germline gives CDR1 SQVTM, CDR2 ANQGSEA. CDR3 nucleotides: TGCAGCGTTGCCGTAGGACAGGGCTATGGCTACACCTTC. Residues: CSVAVGQGYGYTF.

DNA of the CDR3: TGTGCCAGCTCACCGTCAGGGGTCCCGTACGAACCCAAGACCCAGTACTTC. This encodes CASSPSGVPYEPKTQYF. The gene calls are TRBV18 and TRBJ2-5; D might be TRBD1 (6 bases). V lost 3 bases and J lost 6, with 23 bases in between. The CDR3 spans 17 residues. Germline loops: CDR1 KGHSH, CDR2 LQKENI. Full variable domain (rest looked up from reference TRBV18 and TRBJ2-5): NAGVMQNPRHLVRRRGQEARLRCSPMKGHSHVYWYRQLPEEGLKFMVYLQKENIIDESGMPKERFSAEFPKEGPSILRIQQVVRGDSAAYFCASSPSGVPYEPKTQYFGPGTRLLVL.

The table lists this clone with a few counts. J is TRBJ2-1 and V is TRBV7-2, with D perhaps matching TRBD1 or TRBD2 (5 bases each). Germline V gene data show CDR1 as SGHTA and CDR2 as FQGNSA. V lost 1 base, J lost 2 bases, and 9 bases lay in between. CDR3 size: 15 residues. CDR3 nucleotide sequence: TGTGCCAGCAGCTTAGGAGGGGCTACCTACAATGAGCAGTTCTTC. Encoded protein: CASSLGGATYNEQFF.

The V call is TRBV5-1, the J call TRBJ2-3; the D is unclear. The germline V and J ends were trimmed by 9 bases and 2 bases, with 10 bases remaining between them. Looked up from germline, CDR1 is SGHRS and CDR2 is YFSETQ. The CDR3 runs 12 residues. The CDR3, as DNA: TGCGCCACCATCGTAGCCACAGATACGCAGTATTTT. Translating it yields CATIVATDTQYF.

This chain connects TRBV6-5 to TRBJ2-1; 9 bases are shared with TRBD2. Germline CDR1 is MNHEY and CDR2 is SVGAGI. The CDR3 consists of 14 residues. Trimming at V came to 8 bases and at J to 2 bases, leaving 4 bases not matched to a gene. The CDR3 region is CASLRGGAYNEQFF. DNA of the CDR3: TGTGCCAGCCTTCGCGGGGGGGCCTACAATGAGCAGTTCTTC.

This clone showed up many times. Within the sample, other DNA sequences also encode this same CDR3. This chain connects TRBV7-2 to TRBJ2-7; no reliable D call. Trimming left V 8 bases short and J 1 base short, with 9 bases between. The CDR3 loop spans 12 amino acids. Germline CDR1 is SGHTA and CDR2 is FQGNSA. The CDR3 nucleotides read TGTGCCAGCCGGCCAGCATCCTACGAGCAGTACTTC. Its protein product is CASRPASYEQYF.

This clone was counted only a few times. DNA of the CDR3: TGTGCCAGCAGCGTCGTAAATACCTACGAGCAGTACTTC. This sequence encodes CASSVVNTYEQYF. The V and J genes are TRBV7-2 and TRBJ2-7; D unclear. This CDR3 has 13 residues. CDR1 SGHTA and CDR2 FQGNSA come from the germline V gene. Trimming removed 5 bases at V and 2 bases at J, with 10 bases between.

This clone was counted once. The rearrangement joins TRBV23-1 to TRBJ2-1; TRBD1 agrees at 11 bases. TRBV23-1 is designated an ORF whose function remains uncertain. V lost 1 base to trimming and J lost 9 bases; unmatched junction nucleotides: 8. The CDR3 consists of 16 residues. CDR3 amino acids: CASSQLRDRGGTEQFF. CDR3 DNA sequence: TGCGCCAGCAGTCAATTGCGGGACAGGGGGGGCACTGAGCAGTTCTTC.

CDR3 protein: CSVGTGGGYTF. CDR3 DNA: TGCAGCGTTGGAACAGGAGGAGGCTACACCTTC. V is TRBV29-1 and J is TRBJ1-2; TRBD1 might be the D (5 bases). Trimming removed 4 bases at V and 8 bases at J, with 11 bases between. This CDR3 spans 11 amino acids. Germline V CDR1 and CDR2: SQVTM, ANQGSEA.

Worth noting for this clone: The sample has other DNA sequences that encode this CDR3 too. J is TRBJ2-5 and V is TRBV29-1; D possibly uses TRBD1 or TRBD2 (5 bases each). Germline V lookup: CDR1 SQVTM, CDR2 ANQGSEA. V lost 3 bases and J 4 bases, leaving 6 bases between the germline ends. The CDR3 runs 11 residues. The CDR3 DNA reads TGCAGCGTTGAGAGGGGAGAGACCCAGTACTTC. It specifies CSVERGETQYF.

CDR3 DNA sequence: TGCGCCAGCAGCTCTTACGGGGCCAACGAGCAGTACTTC. Protein product: CASSSYGANEQYF. The V gene is TRBV5-1, the J gene TRBJ2-7; D possibly matches TRBD1 or TRBD2 (5 bases each). V shed 3 bases and J shed 5 bases, with 12 bases lying between them. Germline CDR1 is SGHRS and CDR2 is YFSETQ. This CDR3 comprises 13 residues.

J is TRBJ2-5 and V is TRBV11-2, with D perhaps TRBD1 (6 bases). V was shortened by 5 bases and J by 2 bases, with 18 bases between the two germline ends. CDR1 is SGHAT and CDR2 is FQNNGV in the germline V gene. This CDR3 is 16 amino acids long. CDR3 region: CASSLGDMASQETQYF. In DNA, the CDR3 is TGTGCCAGCAGCCTAGGGGACATGGCGTCACAAGAGACCCAGTACTTC.

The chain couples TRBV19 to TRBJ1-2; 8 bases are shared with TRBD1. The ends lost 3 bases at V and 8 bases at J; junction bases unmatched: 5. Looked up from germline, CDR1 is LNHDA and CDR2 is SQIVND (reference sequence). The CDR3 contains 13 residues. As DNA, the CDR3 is TGTGCCAGTAGTATTGCAGCAGGGGGCGGCTACACCTTC. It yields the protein CASSIAAGGGYTF.

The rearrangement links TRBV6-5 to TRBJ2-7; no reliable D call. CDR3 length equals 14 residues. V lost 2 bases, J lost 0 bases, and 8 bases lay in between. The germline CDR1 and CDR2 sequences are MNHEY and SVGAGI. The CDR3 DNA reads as TGTGCCAGCAGTTACCTAAGAGACTCCTACGAGCAGTACTTC. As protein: CASSYLRDSYEQYF.

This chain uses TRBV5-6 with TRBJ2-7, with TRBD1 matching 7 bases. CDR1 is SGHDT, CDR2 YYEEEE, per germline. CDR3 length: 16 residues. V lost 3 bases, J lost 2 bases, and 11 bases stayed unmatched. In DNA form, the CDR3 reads TGTGCCAGCAGCTCCGATAAGACAGGGCGTACCTACGAGCAGTACTTC. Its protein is CASSSDKTGRTYEQYF.